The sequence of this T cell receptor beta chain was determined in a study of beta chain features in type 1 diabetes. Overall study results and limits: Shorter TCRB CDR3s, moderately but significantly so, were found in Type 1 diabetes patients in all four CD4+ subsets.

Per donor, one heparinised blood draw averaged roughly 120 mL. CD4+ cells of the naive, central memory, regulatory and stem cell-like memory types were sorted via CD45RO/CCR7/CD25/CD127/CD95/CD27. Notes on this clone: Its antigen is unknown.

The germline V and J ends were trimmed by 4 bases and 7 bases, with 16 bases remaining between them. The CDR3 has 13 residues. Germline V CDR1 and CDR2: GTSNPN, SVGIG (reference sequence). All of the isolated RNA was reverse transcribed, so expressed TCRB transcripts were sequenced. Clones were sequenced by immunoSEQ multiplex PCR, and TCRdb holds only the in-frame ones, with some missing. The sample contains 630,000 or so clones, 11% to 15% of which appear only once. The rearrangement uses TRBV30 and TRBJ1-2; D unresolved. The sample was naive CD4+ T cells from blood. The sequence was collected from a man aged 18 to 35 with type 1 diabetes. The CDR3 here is CAWTILSLGGYTF. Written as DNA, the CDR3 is TGTGCCTGGACCATCCTTAGTTTGGGTGGCTACACCTTC. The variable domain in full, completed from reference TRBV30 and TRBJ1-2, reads SQTIHQWPATLVQPVGSPLSLECTVEGTSNPNLYWYRQAAGRGLQLLFYSVGIGQISSEVPQNLSASRPQDRQFILSSKKLLLSDSGFYLCAWTILSLGGYTFGSGTRLTVV.